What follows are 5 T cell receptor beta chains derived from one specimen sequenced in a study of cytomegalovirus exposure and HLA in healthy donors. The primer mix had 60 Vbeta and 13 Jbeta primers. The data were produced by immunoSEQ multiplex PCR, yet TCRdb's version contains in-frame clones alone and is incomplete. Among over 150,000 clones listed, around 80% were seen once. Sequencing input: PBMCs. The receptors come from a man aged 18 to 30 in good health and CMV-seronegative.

CDR3 in amino acids: CASSSSGNEQYF. In DNA, the CDR3 is TGTGCCAGCAGCTCCTCAGGGAACGAGCAGTACTTC. The chain uses TRBV7-2 and TRBJ2-7, with TRBD1 as a possible D gene (5 bases). This CDR3 spans 12 amino acids. Germline-derived CDR1 and CDR2 are SGHTA and FQGNSA. V lost 4 bases and J lost 5, with 9 bases in between.

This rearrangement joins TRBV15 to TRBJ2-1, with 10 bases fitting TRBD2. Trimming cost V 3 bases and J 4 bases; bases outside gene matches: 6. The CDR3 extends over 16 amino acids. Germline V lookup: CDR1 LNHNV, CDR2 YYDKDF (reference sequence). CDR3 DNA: TGTGCCACCAGCAGCCAAGCGGGAGGGCAATACAATGAGCAGTTCTTC. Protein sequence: CATSSQAGGQYNEQFF.

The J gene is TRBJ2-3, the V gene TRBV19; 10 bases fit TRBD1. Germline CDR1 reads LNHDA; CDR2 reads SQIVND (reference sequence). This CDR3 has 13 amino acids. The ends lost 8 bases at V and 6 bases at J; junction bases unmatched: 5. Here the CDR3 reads CASGQGGADTQYF. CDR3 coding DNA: TGTGCCAGTGGACAGGGGGGAGCGGATACGCAGTATTTT.

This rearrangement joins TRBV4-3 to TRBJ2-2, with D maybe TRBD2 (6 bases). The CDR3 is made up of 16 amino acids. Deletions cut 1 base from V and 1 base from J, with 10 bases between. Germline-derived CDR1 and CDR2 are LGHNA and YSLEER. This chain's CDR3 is CASSQAGVGNTGELFF. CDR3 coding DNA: TGCGCCAGCAGCCAAGCGGGAGTAGGGAACACCGGGGAGCTGTTTTTT.

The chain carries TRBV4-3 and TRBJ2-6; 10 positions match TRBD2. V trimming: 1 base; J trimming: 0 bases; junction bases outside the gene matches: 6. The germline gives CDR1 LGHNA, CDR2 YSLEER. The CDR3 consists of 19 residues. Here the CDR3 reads CASSQVSSGRASGANVLTF. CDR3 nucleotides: TGCGCCAGCAGCCAAGTTTCCAGCGGGAGGGCCTCTGGGGCCAACGTCCTGACTTTC.